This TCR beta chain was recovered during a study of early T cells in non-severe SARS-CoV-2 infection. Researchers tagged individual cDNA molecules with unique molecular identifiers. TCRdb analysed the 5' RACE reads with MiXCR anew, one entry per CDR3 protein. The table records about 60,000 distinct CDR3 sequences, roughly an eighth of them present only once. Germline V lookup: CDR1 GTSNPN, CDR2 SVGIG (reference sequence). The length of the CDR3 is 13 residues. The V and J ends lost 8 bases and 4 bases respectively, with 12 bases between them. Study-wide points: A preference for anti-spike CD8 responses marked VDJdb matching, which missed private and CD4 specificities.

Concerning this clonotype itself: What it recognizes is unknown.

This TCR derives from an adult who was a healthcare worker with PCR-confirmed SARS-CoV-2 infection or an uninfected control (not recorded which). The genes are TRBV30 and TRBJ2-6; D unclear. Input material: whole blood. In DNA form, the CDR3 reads TGTGCCACCCCCCGTTACGGGGCCAACGTCCTGACTTTC. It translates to CATPRYGANVLTF.